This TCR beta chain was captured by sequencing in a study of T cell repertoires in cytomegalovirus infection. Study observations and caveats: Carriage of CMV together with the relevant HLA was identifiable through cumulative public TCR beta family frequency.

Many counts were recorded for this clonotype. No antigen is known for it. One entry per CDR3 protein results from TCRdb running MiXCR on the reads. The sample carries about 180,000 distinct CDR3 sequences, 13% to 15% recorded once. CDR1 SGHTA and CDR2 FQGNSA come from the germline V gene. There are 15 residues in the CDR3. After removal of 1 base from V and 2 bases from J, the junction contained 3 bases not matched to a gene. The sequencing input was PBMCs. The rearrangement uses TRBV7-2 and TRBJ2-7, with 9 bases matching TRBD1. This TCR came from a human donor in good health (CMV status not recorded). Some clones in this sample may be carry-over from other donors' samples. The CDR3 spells CASSLGQGVAYEQYV. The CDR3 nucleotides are TGTGCCAGCAGCTTAGGACAGGGGGTCGCCTACGAGCAGTACGTC.